This is a list of T cell receptor beta chains from one sample in a study of beta chain features in type 1 diabetes. The protocol was immunoSEQ multiplex PCR, while the TCRdb copy is restricted to in-frame clones and leaves out a portion. The repertoire holds approximately 340,000 clones, with about 15% as singletons. The sequenced material came from naive CD4+ T cells from blood. The receptors were gathered from a woman aged 18-35 years in good health. Each CDR3 is given without its conserved first and last residue.

>TRBV16
ASSQSVGYSYTDTQY
>TRBV30
AWRTGGTQPQH
>TRBV9
ASSVVIAGPVSGYT
>TRBV28
ASSSAGRLNHNEQF
>TRBV28
ASSSLGGSGNTIY
>TRBV28
ASREGTTRKQY
>TRBV11-2
ASSLGAGARNEQY
>TRBV5-6
ASSQTSGSGDTQY
>TRBV5-6
ASSSRTGLRYGYT
>TRBV5-4
ASSLGGRGFEETQY
>TRBV11-3
ASSSGQPGANVLT
>TRBV29-1
SVDEGLREQY
>TRBV28
ASSSSGDEQY
>TRBV7-8
ASSLGRDRGLGGYT
>TRBV29-1
SVSGVLGTEAF
>TRBV2
ASSPTGADSGANVLT
>TRBV28
ASSTRETQY
>TRBV30
AWSSGGYGNQPQH
>TRBV28
ASSLWPNEQY
>TRBV30
AWSVDRTSTNEKLF
>TRBV5-1
ASSSLADNEQF
>TRBV4-2
ASSQVGSGFSYNEQF
>TRBV13
ASSRGGAGGDEKLF
>TRBV4-2
ASSLEGGAIYNEQF
>TRBV7-8
ASSLGVYEQY
>TRBV15
ATSREKQGYEQY
>TRBV4-2
ASSNFLGPWEQF
>TRBV29-1
SVKDRIGLDEQY
>TRBV19
ASRGRDRGPTQY
>TRBV19
ASRRAALDSNQPQH
>TRBV30
AWSVNRGTEAF
>TRBV5-1
ASSPRSWSQETQY
>TRBV7-9
ASSLTGVGTEAF
>TRBV6-5
ASSYGLAGRQETQY
>TRBV7-9
ASSLVRGGAF
>TRBV4-2
ASSPNGGTGVYEQY
>TRBV7-8
ASTKSGANVLT
>TRBV28
ASSLPSGRYNEQF
>TRBV29-1
SVLSGSSYNEQF
>TRBV30
AWNTRPYGYT
>TRBV5-1
ASSSTGGREQY
>TRBV6-5
ASSYSLLSNEKLF
>TRBV30
AWSVDPRGPGELF
>TRBV7-8
ASSRGNQPQH
>TRBV11-3
ASSLAGGGGEQF
>TRBV28
ASRDTRSNEQF